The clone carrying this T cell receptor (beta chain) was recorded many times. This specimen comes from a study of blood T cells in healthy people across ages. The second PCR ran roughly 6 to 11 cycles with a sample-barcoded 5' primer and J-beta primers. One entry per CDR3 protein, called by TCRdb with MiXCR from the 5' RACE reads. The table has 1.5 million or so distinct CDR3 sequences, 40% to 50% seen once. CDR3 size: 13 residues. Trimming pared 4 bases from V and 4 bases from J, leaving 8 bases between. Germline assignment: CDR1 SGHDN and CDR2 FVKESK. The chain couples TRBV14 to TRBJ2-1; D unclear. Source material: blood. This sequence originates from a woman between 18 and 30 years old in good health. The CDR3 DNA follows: TGTGCCAGCAGCCCAGACTTATACAATGAGCAGTTCTTC. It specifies CASSPDLYNEQFF.